These 2 T cell receptor beta chains share one sample of origin, sequenced in a study of T cell repertoires in cytomegalovirus infection. These receptors have no identified antigens. TCRdb reprocessed the reads with MiXCR, giving one entry per CDR3 protein. The sample holds some 920,000 distinct CDR3 sequences; under 40% are singletons and the top ten take roughly 13%. The sample in question was cultured CD8+ T cells from PBMCs, obtained from culture after CMV antigen stimulation. The receptors were gathered from a human donor in good health (CMV status not recorded). Some clones in this sample may be carry-over from other donors' samples.

The V call is TRBV20-1, the J call TRBJ1-2; a possible D gene is TRBD1 (5 bases). Germline V gene lookup returns CDR1 DFQATT and CDR2 SNEGSKA (reference sequence). The CDR3 is made up of 15 amino acids. V was cut by 0 bases and J by 6 bases, with 17 bases left in between. CDR3 loop: CSARDPEGWANGYTF. The CDR3, as DNA: TGCAGTGCTAGAGATCCTGAGGGGTGGGCTAATGGCTACACCTTC.

This clonotype was observed a handful of times. V is TRBV6-5 and J is TRBJ2-5; D might be TRBD1 (6 bases). This CDR3 spans 16 amino acids. Trimming took off 2 bases at V and 2 bases at J, with 15 bases between the two ends. CDR1 MNHEY and CDR2 SVGAGI come from the germline V gene. For the CDR3, the DNA is TGTGCCAGCAGTTACAATAGGGACATCCGACAAGAGACCCAGTACTTC. Translating it yields CASSYNRDIRQETQYF.